This entry describes one TCR beta chain. The CDR3 is 17 amino acids. The ends lost 3 bases at V and 2 bases at J; junction bases unmatched: 12. Germline CDR1 and CDR2: SGHRS and YFSETQ. This entry is derived from a study of blood T cell repertoires in COVID-19. At the level of the study: The United States, Italy and Spain provided the acute and convalescent COVID-19 samples.

Per the original data handling: How many nucleated cells were present was estimated from reference gene primer amplification. Clones were sequenced by immunoSEQ multiplex PCR, and TCRdb holds only the in-frame ones, with some missing. V and J calls and clone size come straight from that table; D and trimming were deduced from the DNA. The sample lists over 85,000 clones, about 85% occurring once. The sample was peripheral blood. V and J are TRBV5-1 and TRBJ2-7; TRBD2 agrees at 9 bases. The TCR comes from a human donor in a cohort sampled during active COVID-19. CDR3 protein: CASSWAGGGGAPYEQYF. The CDR3 coding sequence is TGCGCCAGCAGCTGGGCCGGGGGCGGGGGGGCGCCCTACGAGCAGTACTTC.